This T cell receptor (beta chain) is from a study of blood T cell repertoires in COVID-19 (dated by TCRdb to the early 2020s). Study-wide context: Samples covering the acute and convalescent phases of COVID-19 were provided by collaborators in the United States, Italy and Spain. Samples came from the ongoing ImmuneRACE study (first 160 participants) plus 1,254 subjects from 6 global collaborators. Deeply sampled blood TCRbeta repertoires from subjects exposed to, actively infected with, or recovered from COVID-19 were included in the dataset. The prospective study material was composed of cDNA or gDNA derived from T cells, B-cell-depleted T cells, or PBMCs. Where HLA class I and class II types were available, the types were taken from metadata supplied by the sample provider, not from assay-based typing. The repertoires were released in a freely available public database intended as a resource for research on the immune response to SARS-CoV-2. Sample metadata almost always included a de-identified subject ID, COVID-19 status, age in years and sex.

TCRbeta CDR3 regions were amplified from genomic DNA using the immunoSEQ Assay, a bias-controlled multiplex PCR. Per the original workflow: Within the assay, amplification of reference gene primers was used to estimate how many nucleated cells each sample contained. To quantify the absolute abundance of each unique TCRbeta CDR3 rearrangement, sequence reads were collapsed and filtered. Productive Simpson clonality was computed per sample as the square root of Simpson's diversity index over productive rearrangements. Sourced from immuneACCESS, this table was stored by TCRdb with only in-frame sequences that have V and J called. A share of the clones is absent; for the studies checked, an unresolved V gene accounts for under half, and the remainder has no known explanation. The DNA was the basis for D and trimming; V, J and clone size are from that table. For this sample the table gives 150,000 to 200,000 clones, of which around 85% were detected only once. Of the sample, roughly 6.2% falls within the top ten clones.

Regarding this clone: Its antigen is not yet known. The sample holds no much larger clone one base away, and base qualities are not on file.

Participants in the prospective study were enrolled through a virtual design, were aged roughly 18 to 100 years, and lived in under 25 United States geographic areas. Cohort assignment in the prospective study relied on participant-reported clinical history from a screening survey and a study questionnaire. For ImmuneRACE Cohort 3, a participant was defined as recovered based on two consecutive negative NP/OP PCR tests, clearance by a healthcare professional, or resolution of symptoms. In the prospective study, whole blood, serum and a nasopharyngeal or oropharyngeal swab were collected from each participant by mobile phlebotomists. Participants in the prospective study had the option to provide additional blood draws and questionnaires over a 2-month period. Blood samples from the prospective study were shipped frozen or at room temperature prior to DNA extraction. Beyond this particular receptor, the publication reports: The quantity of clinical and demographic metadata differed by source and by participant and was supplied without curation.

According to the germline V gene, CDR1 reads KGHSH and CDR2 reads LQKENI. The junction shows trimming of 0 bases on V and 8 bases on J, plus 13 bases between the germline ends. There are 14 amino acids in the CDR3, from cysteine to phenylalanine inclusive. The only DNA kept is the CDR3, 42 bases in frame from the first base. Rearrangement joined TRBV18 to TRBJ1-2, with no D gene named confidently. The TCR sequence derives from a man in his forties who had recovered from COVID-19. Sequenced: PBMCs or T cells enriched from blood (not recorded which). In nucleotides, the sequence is TGTGCCAGCTCACCACCGAAACTAAAGGAAGGCTACACCTTC. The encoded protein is CASSPPKLKEGYTF.